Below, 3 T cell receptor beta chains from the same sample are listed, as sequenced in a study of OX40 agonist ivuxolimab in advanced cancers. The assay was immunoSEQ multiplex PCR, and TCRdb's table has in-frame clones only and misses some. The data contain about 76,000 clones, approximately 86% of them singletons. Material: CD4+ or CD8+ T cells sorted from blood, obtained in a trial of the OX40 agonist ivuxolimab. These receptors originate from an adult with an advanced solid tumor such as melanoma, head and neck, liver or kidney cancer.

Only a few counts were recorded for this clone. Here the CDR3 reads CSARMNTEAFF. In DNA form, the CDR3 reads TGCAGTGCTCGGATGAACACTGAAGCTTTCTTT. This chain connects TRBV20-1 to TRBJ1-1; D gene uncertain. The CDR3 length is 11 residues. The V and J ends lost 5 bases and 0 bases respectively, with 4 bases between them. Germline lookup yields CDR1 DFQATT and CDR2 SNEGSKA (reference sequence).

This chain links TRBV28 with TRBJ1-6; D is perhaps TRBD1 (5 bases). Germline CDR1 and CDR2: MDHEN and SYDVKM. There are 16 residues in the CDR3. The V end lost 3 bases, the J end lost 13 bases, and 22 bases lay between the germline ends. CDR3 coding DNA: TGTGCCAGCAGTTTTCGGGGCTTCTATGGGGGGGATCCCCTCCACTTT. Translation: CASSFRGFYGGDPLHF. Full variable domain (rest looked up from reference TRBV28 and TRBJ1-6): DVKVTQSSRYLVKRTGEKVFLECVQDMDHENMFWYRQDPGLGLRLIYFSYDVKMKEKGDIPEGYSVSREKKERFSLILESASTNQTSMYLCASSFRGFYGGDPLHFGNGTRLTVT.

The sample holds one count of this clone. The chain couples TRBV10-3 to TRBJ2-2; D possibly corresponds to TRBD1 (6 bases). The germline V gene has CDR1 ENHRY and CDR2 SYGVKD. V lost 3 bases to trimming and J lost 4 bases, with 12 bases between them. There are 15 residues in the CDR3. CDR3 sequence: CAISDLGASTGELFF. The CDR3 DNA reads TGTGCCATCAGTGATTTGGGGGCGAGCACCGGGGAGCTGTTTTTT.